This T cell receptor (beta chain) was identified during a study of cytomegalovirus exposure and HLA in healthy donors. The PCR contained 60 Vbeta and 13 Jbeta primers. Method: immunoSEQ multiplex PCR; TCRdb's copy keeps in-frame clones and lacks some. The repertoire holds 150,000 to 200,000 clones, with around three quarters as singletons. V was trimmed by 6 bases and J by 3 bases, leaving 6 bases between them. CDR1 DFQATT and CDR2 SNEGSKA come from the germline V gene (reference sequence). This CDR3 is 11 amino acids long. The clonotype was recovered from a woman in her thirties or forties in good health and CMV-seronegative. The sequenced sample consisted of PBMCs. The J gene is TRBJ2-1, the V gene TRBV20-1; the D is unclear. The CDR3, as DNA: TGCAGTGCCCGAGGCTACAATGAGCAGTTCTTC. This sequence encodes CSARGYNEQFF.